This TCR beta chain was found in a study of human T cells and chemical hapten exposure. Overall study: Patch tests of 0.01% DPC on the upper back were read at 6 days. The study, taken as a whole, reports: Following DPC sensitization, TCRs present above 1 in 1000 frequency showed no change.

How the authors handled the data: Sequenced samples showed a median of around 100,000 TCRs each, with counts running from 23,224 to 690,600. TCRdb redid the calling of the RACE reads with MiXCR, one entry per CDR3 protein. The V and J calls reflect TCRdb's pipeline rather than the authors' work. The sample consists of around 100,000 distinct CDR3 sequences, 8% to 13% of them appearing once. Points on this clonotype: Its matching antigen is unknown.

As to time point: patch test 1, 2 weeks after DPC sensitization. Noted treatment: therapeutic diphenylcyclopropenone sensitization with weekly scalp DPC. The V end was cut by 2 bases, the J end by 9 bases, with 13 bases between. The CDR3 extends over 14 amino acids. CDR1 and CDR2 from the germline V gene are MNHEY and SVGAGI. The starting material was whole blood, obtained in connection with sensitization to the hapten diphenylcyclopropenone (DPC). This receptor was obtained from a woman aged 40 to 50 with alopecia areata. Some clones in this sample may be carry-over from other donors' samples. V and J are TRBV6-5 and TRBJ2-2; D uncertain. The CDR3 DNA follows: TGTGCCAGCAGTTACGCGTCTAGTTTTAGGGAGCTGTTTTTT. This codes for CASSYASSFRELFF.